This TCR beta chain stems from a study of shared clonotypes between healthy human individuals (TCRdb year 2020). Some background on the complete study: The cohort comprised a couple of women and three men aged 18 to 49 years. Leukapheresis yielded between about 0.8 and 8.9 billion PBMCs per donor. Blood TCR repertoires of several healthy adults were deeply sequenced to estimate repertoire size and the extent of clonotype sharing between individuals. To increase sequencing depth and limit assay-specific biases, TCR repertoire library preparation and sequencing were carried out by different laboratories using diverse techniques. For each donor, CD4 naive and CD4 memory were each given three plates, CD8 naive was given two plates, and CD8 memory was given one plate. General findings and caveats noted by the study authors: Estimated clonotype richness was generally larger for naive than for memory subsets. The small number of donors limited the genetic and exposure-history diversity represented. Roughly 5.2% of naive CD4, more than 3% of naive CD8, about 2.4% of memory CD4, and 0.4% of memory CD8 clonotypes were shared across several donors. Pairwise subsampling indicated that sequencing depth was expected to affect the degree of clonotype sharing among donors. Rarefaction of sorted-subset datasets indicated incomplete sequencing despite the large sequencing depth. Only blood was sampled, and tissue TCR repertoires likely differ from those in blood. Clonotypes shared by all four sorted-subset donors showed higher generation probabilities than non-shared clonotypes.

TCR CDR3 regions were amplified from genomic DNA by multiplex PCR using the deep immunoSEQ assay. Extracted genomic DNA from each cell subset was spread evenly across all wells of several immunoSEQ 96-well plates, with each plate serving as a replicate. For sorted subsets, around 200 ng genomic DNA, equal to tens of thousands of T cell genomes, was loaded into each replicate PCR. The purified libraries were quantified using a Qubit 3.0 fluorometer, sized with a Bioanalyzer 2100, and then quantified again using the KAPA Library Quantification kit. Every immunoSEQ 96-well plate was sequenced on a separate single-read 150-cycle Illumina NextSeq 550 flow cell. The study's own analysis went as follows. The immunoSEQ output contained only junctional sequences without quality scores, so filtering could not match that applied to full-length reads. Sequences were annotated with PyIR, a Python wrapper for IgBLAST v1.9, using IMGT germline references to assign V/J genes and CDR3. Reads were filtered out if the reads had weak V/J assignments (E-value above 1e-6), no CDR3, stop codons, out-of-frame junctions, or ambiguous translated residues. V3J clonotypes were defined as sequences sharing the same inferred V gene, J gene, and CDR3 amino acid sequence. The percentage overlap between two repertoires was calculated by dividing the number of shared unique clonotypes by the size of the smaller repertoire. RTK rarefaction, the Chao1 estimator, and Recon v2.1 estimates of unobserved clonotypes were used to assess repertoire richness. OLGA was used to compute generation probabilities for all TCRbeta clonotypes that the gDNA method yielded from a handful of donors. TCRdb re-hosts the immuneACCESS table, in-frame sequences only. Its copies lack some clones; in the studies checked, an unresolved V gene accounts for under half of them, and the cause for the rest is not known. The DNA gave D and trimming, while V, J and clone size come from that table. Counted in this sample were about 2 million clones; about 95% of them appeared once. The ten largest clones take up 0.9% to 1.3% of the sample.

V is shortened by 5 bases, J by 4 bases, and the region joining them spans 8 bases. The CDR3 measures 12 amino acids from cysteine to phenylalanine. Of the read, only the CDR3 DNA is kept; its 36 bases are in frame from base 1. Based on the germline V gene (reference sequence), the CDR1 and CDR2 sequences are MNHNY and SVGAGI. With respect to this clone: What antigen it recognizes has not been identified. No clone much larger than this one lies a single base away; base qualities are absent.

CD8 naive samples consisted of CD45RO-negative cells that were positively selected for CCR7, yielding a CD45RA+CCR7+ population without TemRA cells. Donors were healthy HIV-negative adults with no recently reported acute infections or vaccinations. Every donor was a Caucasian adult living in Nashville, Tennessee, USA. Blood was obtained by leukapheresis, after which PBMCs were separated by Ficoll-Histopaque density gradient centrifugation and cryopreserved in liquid nitrogen vapor phase. Purity and quantity of every magnetically sorted T cell population were checked by analytical flow cytometry. Each sorted fraction had its genomic DNA isolated and then quantified by UV absorbance on a Nanodrop 2000c.

The sample comprised naive CD8+ T cells sorted from blood. This sample's cell subset or site label indicates: CD45RA+CCR7+. The TCR was taken from a man in his late teens or twenties in good health. The chain employs TRBV6-6 and TRBJ1-1; no D gene can be assigned with confidence. The CDR3 reads CASSGLGTEAFF. The nucleotide sequence reads TGTGCCAGCAGTGGCTTGGGCACTGAAGCTTTCTTT.